Listed below are T cell receptor beta chains from one sample, sequenced in a study of blood T cell repertoires in COVID-19. Measured with immunoSEQ multiplex PCR; TCRdb has only the in-frame clones, and not every one. The top ten hold around 5.1% of the sample, which has about 200,000 clones, over 70% seen once. The sample was peripheral blood. These receptors came from a woman in her 70s with acute or convalescent COVID-19. The CDR3 runs from the conserved cysteine through the conserved F or W. D genes are given only for firm matches. Rows may omit the clone size; those that give it use once, few, many or a size class.

clone size,J gene,D gene,V gene,CDR3 protein,CDR3 DNA
.,TRBJ1-4,.,TRBV9,CASSVAGRVAEKLFF,TGTGCCAGCAGCGTAGCAGGCAGGGTGGCTGAAAAACTGTTTTTT
.,TRBJ2-1,.,TRBV21-1,CASTQKGREGRDEQFF,TGTGCCAGCACCCAAAAGGGGCGGGAGGGCCGAGATGAGCAGTTCTTC
.,TRBJ1-3,TRBD1,TRBV3-1/TRBV3-2,CASSQRDREGDTIYF,TGTGCCAGCAGCCAGCGGGACAGGGAGGGGGACACCATATATTTT
.,TRBJ2-3,.,TRBV20-1,CSASIGRSVDTQYF,TGCAGTGCTAGTATCGGGAGATCTGTAGATACGCAGTATTTT
.,TRBJ2-7,TRBD2,TRBV7-2,CASSYGGTSSYEQYF,TGTGCCAGCAGCTACGGGGGGACGAGCTCCTACGAGCAGTACTTC
once,TRBJ1-5,TRBD1,TRBV7-2,CASSLHSGQLNQPQHF,TGTGCCAGCAGCTTACACTCGGGACAGCTAAATCAGCCCCAGCATTTT
.,TRBJ1-1,.,TRBV4-2,CASSQEAGMNTEAFF,TGTGCCAGCAGCCAAGAGGCAGGAATGAACACTGAAGCTTTCTTT
.,TRBJ2-7,TRBD2,TRBV5-1,CASSFAGTSGTNEQYF,TGCGCCAGCAGCTTCGCCGGGACTAGCGGGACCAACGAGCAGTACTTC
few,TRBJ1-5,.,TRBV11-3,CASTPFLPAREARNQPQHF,TGTGCCAGCACCCCGTTCCTCCCCGCGAGGGAGGCGCGCAATCAGCCCCAGCATTTT
.,TRBJ1-2,TRBD1,TRBV10-3,CAISGQGYGYTF,TGTGCCATCAGTGGACAGGGATATGGCTACACCTTC
.,TRBJ2-7,TRBD2,TRBV30,CAWRALAGASYEQYF,TGTGCCTGGAGGGCACTAGCGGGGGCAAGCTACGAGCAGTACTTC
.,TRBJ1-2,TRBD1,TRBV4-1,CASSHPMGQADNYGYTF,TGCGCCAGCAGCCACCCCATGGGACAGGCTGACAACTATGGCTACACCTTC
.,TRBJ2-5,TRBD2,TRBV2,CASSEGLAGGAETQYF,TGTGCCAGCAGTGAAGGGCTAGCGGGTGGAGCGGAGACCCAGTACTTC
.,TRBJ2-7,.,TRBV11-2,CASSLLWPTTYEQYF,TGTGCCAGCAGCTTACTCTGGCCCACTACCTACGAGCAGTACTTC
.,TRBJ2-1,.,TRBV7-8,CASSFLREQFF,TGTGCCAGCAGCTTTCTACGGGAGCAGTTCTTC
.,TRBJ2-3,.,TRBV7-9,CASPGELSDTQYF,TGTGCCAGCCCCGGGGAGCTTTCAGATACGCAGTATTTT
once,TRBJ2-7,.,TRBV6-6,CASRGGIQGWEQYF,TGTGCCAGCAGGGGGGGGATACAGGGTTGGGAGCAGTACTTC
.,TRBJ1-5,.,TRBV19,CASSTPGLGSNQPQHF,TGTGCCAGTAGTACCCCTGGACTGGGTAGCAATCAGCCCCAGCATTTT
.,TRBJ2-2,TRBD2,TRBV5-1,CASSPTSGKAGELFF,TGCGCCAGCAGCCCCACTAGCGGGAAGGCCGGGGAGCTGTTTTTT
.,TRBJ2-1,.,TRBV6-5,CASSYSEKRSYNEQFF,TGTGCCAGCAGTTATTCGGAGAAACGCTCCTACAATGAGCAGTTCTTC
.,TRBJ1-2,.,TRBV30,CACPRRGAGDYGYTF,TGTGCCTGCCCCAGGCGGGGGGCGGGAGACTATGGCTACACCTTC
.,TRBJ2-7,TRBD2,TRBV24-1,CATSGGLAGRGDGYEQYF,TGTGCCACCAGTGGGGGACTAGCGGGAAGGGGGGACGGCTACGAGCAGTACTTC
once,TRBJ2-7,.,TRBV5-1,CASSVSGEQYF,TGCGCCAGCAGCGTTAGCGGCGAGCAGTACTTC
.,TRBJ1-1,.,TRBV7-9,CASSLVAGWAFF,TGTGCCAGCAGCTTAGTGGCAGGTTGGGCTTTCTTT
.,TRBJ1-3,.,TRBV5-4,CASSLFSGNPGNTIYF,TGTGCCAGCAGCTTGTTTTCAGGGAACCCTGGAAACACCATATATTTT
.,TRBJ1-3,TRBD1,TRBV5-1,CASSQTGQGAGNTIYF,TGCGCCAGCAGCCAGACGGGACAGGGGGCAGGAAACACCATATATTTT
.,TRBJ2-1,TRBD1,TRBV24-1,CATSDPGTGSLYNEQFF,TGTGCCACCAGTGACCCGGGGACAGGGAGTTTGTACAATGAGCAGTTCTTC
.,TRBJ2-2,TRBD1,TRBV5-8,CASSSRSGQGTAQLFF,TGTGCCAGCAGCTCTCGCTCGGGACAGGGAACCGCACAACTGTTTTTT
.,TRBJ1-6,.,TRBV27,CASSLGGYNSPLHF,TGTGCCAGCAGTTTAGGAGGGTATAATTCACCCCTCCACTTT
.,TRBJ1-1,.,TRBV20-1,CSASTSTEAFF,TGCAGTGCTTCGACATCCACTGAAGCTTTCTTT
.,TRBJ2-1,TRBD1,TRBV5-4,CASSFRDRYDNEQFF,TGTGCCAGCAGTTTCCGGGACAGGTACGACAATGAGCAGTTCTTC